This record looks at one T cell receptor (beta chain) sequence and its context. This sample was included in a study of blood T cell repertoires in COVID-19. Across the whole study: PBMCs, B-cell-depleted T cells, or T cells provided the cDNA or gDNA that made up the material.

Participants were placed into cohorts based on the clinical history they reported. The CDR3 runs 18 residues. Trimming took off 6 bases at V and 2 bases at J, with 25 bases between the two ends. Germline CDR1 is SGHAT and CDR2 is FQNNGV. Data came from immunoSEQ multiplex PCR; TCRdb stores just in-frame clones and leaves some out. The repertoire has about 170,000 clones, over 75% of them found once; the top ten carry 1% to 1.5%. The TCR originated in a human donor with acute COVID-19. The donor label of this sample is uncertain. The sequenced sample was PBMCs or T cells enriched from blood (not recorded which). The chain joins TRBV11-2 to TRBJ1-2; perhaps TRBD1 as D (6 bases). CDR3 sequence: CASRNTTGTNLGNYGYTF. The CDR3 nucleotides read TGTGCCAGCAGAAACACGACCGGGACAAACCTTGGAAACTATGGCTACACCTTC. Filled out from reference TRBV11-2 and TRBJ1-2, the complete variable domain reads EAGVAQSPRYKIIEKRQSVAFWCNPISGHATLYWYQQILGQGPKLLIQFQNNGVVDDSQLPKDRFSAERLKGVDSTLKIQPAKLEDSAVYLCASRNTTGTNLGNYGYTFGSGTRLTVV.